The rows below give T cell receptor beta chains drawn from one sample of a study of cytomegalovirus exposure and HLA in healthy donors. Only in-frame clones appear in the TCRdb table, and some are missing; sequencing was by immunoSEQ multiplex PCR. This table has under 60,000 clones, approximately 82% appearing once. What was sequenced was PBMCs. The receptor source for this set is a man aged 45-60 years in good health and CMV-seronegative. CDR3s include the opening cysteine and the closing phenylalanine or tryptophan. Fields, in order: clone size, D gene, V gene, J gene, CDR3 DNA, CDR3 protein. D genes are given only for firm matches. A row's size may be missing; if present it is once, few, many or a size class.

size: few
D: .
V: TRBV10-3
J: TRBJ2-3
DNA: TGTGCCACCGGGGTCGCGGGGATTCCAGATACGCAGTATTTT
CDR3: CATGVAGIPDTQYF

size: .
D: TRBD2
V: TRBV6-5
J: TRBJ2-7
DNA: TGTGCCAGCAGTTCCCAGACTAGCGGGAGGTCCTACGAGCAGTACTTC
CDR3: CASSSQTSGRSYEQYF

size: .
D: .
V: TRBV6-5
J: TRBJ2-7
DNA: TGTGCCAGCTTCCGGGAGTCCCACGAGCAGTACTTC
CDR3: CASFRESHEQYF

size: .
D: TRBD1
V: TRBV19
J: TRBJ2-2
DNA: TGTGCCAGTAGTCGGGACAGGGGCACCGGGGAGCTGTTTTTT
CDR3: CASSRDRGTGELFF

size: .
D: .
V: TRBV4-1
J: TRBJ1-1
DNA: TGCGCCAGCAGCCAAGATCGGGGGTTTGGAGTCACTGAAGCTTTCTTT
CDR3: CASSQDRGFGVTEAFF

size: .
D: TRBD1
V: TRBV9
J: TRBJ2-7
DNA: TGTGCCAGCAGCGCTGCCCAGGGGGCCTACGAGCAGTACTTC
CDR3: CASSAAQGAYEQYF

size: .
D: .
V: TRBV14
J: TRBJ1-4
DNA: TGTGCCAGCAGCCAAGATTTGCAGGGCGCAGGTGAAAAACTGTTTTTT
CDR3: CASSQDLQGAGEKLFF

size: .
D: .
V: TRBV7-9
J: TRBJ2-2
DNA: TGTGCCAGCAGCTACAGAAACACCGGGGAGCTGTTTTTT
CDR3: CASSYRNTGELFF

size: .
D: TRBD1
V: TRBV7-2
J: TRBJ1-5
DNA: TGTGCCAGCTCACCTTCGAACAGGGGTATCAGGGCCCAGCATTTT
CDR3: CASSPSNRGIRAQHF

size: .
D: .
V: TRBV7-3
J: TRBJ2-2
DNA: TGTGCCAGCAGCTTCGGTGCGGGGACCGGGGAGCTGTTTTTT
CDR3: CASSFGAGTGELFF

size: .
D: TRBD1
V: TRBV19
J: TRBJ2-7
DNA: TGTGCCAGTAGTAAGGGGGGACAGGGCTACGAGCAGTACTTC
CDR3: CASSKGGQGYEQYF

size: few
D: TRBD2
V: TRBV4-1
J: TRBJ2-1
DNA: TGCGCCAGCAGCCAAAGTCAAACTAGCGGGACTGAGCAGTTCTTC
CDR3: CASSQSQTSGTEQFF

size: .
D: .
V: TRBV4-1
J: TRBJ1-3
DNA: TGCGCCAGCAGCCAAACCCGGGGGGTGTACGGAAACACCATATATTTT
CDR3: CASSQTRGVYGNTIYF

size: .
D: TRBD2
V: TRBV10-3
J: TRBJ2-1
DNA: TGTGCCATCAGTCGAACTAGCGGGGGGGCCTTGGGGGAGCAGTTCTTC
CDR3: CAISRTSGGALGEQFF

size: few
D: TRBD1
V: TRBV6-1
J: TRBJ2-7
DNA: TGTGCCAGCAGTGAAGCCGGGACAGGGGGCTACGAGCAGTACTTC
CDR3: CASSEAGTGGYEQYF

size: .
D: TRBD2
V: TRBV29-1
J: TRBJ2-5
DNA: TGCAGCGTAAAGGGACTAGTCGCGTGGGAGACCCAGTACTTC
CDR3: CSVKGLVAWETQYF

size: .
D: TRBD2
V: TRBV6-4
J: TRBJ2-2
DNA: TGTGCCAGCAGTGGCGGGGGGAGGGTGACCGGGGAGCTGTTTTTT
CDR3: CASSGGGRVTGELFF

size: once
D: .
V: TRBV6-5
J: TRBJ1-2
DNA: TGTGCCAGCAACGGGGTAATTTCAGACTATGGCTACACCTTC
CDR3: CASNGVISDYGYTF

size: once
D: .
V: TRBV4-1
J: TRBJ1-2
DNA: TGCGCCAGCAGCCAACATCCAGGGGATGGCTACACCTTC
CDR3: CASSQHPGDGYTF

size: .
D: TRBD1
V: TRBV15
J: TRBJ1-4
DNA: TGTGCCACCAGCAATGACAGGGGGAAGGCTAATGAAAAACTGTTTTTT
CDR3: CATSNDRGKANEKLFF

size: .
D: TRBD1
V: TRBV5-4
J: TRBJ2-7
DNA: TGTGCCAGCAGCTTGGACAGGGGGCCCTACGAGCAGTACTTC
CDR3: CASSLDRGPYEQYF

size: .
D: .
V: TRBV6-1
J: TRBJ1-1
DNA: TGTGCCAGCAGTGTGGACAGCCTGAACACTGAAGCTTTCTTT
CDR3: CASSVDSLNTEAFF

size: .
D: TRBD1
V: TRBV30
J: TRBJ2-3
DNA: TGTGCCTGGAGCGGGACAGTTAGAGCCACAGATACGCAGTATTTT
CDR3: CAWSGTVRATDTQYF

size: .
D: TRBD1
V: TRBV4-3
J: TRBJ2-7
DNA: TGCGCCAGCAGCCAGCTGACAGGGGCTGACTACGAGCAGTACTTC
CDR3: CASSQLTGADYEQYF

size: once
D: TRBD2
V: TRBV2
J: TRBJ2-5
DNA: TGTGCCAGCAGTGAATCATCTGCGGGGGGATGGTTAGAGACCCAGTACTTC
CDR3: CASSESSAGGWLETQYF

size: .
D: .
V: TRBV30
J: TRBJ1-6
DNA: TGTGCCTGGAGTGTACCCCTGCGTGGTTCACCCCTCCACTTT
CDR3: CAWSVPLRGSPLHF

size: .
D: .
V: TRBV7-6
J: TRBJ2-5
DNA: TGTGCCAGCAGCTTAGGACCAGGACAATGGGCCGAAGAGACCCAGTACTTC
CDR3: CASSLGPGQWAEETQYF

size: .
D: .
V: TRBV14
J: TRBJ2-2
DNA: TGTGCCAGCAGCCAACAGAGTTTAGGGGTTGGCGGGGAGCTGTTTTTT
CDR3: CASSQQSLGVGGELFF

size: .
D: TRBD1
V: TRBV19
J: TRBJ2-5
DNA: TGTGCCAGTAGCGGGACAGGTCCCGAGACCCAGTACTTC
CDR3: CASSGTGPETQYF

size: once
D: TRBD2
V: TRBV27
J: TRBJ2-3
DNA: TGTGCCAGCAGTAAACCTAGCGGGGGGTTCTTCACAGATACGCAGTATTTT
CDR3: CASSKPSGGFFTDTQYF

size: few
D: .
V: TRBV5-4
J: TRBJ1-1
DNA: TGTGCCAGCAGCCTACCGAACGCTGAAGCTTTCTTT
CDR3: CASSLPNAEAFF

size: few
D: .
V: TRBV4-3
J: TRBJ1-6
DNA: TGCGCCAGCAGCCAAGAATGGAGATCCTATAATTCACCCCTCCACTTT
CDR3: CASSQEWRSYNSPLHF

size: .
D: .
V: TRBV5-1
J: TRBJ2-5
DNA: TGCGCCAGCAACCCGTCCGGGGTAAGAGAGACCCAGTACTTC
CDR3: CASNPSGVRETQYF

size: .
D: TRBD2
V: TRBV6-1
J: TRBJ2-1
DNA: TGTGCCAGCAGTGACAACATAGCGGGGGGGCCTTTTAATGAGCAGTTCTTC
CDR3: CASSDNIAGGPFNEQFF

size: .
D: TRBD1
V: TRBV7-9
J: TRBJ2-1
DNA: TGTGCCAGCAGCTTCCGGGACAGGGGTTACAATGAGCAGTTCTTC
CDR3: CASSFRDRGYNEQFF

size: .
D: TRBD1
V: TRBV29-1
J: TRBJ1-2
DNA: TGCAGCGTTCCCTCCCAGGGGGCAGAGGCTGGCTACACCTTC
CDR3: CSVPSQGAEAGYTF

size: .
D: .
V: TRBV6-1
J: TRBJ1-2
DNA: TGTGCCAGCAGTGAAATAGGGGGACCCTATGGCTACACCTTC
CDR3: CASSEIGGPYGYTF

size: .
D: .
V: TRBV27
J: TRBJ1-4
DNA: TGTGCCAGCAGTCGACAGGTCCATAATGAAAAACTGTTTTTT
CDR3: CASSRQVHNEKLFF

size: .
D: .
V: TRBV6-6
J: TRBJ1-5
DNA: TGTGCCAGCAGTTACTCGTCCGGGGGCAATCAGCCCCAGCATTTT
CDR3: CASSYSSGGNQPQHF

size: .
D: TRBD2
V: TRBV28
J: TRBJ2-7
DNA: TGTGCCAGCACCCCCCAGGCGGGGGGGGCCTACGAGCAGTACTTC
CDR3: CASTPQAGGAYEQYF

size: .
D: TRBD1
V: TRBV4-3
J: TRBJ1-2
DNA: TGCGCCAGCAGCCAAGATCTGTACGGACAGGGTCACTATGGCTACACCTTC
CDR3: CASSQDLYGQGHYGYTF